This T cell receptor beta chain was found in a study of T cell responses to AZD1222 COVID-19 vaccine. Overall study findings and caveats: Without day 14 samples, only post-peak T cell repertoires were studied.

Germline CDR1 is SGHTA and CDR2 is FQGNSA. This CDR3 region has 15 residues. The V end was cut by 6 bases, the J end by 0 bases, with 14 bases between. With respect to this clone: What it recognizes is unknown.

Assay used: immunoSEQ multiplex PCR; TCRdb lists only in-frame clones, some missing. The sample has more than 100,000 clones, approximately 84% seen once. The V and J genes are TRBV7-2 and TRBJ1-2, with no clear D. The sample consisted of peripheral blood, taken on day 0 of AZD1222 vaccination. The TCR was taken from an adult in good health. The CDR3 nucleotides are TGTGCCAGCAGGCTGGCGCGAACAACTAACTATGGCTACACCTTC. It codes for CASRLARTTNYGYTF.